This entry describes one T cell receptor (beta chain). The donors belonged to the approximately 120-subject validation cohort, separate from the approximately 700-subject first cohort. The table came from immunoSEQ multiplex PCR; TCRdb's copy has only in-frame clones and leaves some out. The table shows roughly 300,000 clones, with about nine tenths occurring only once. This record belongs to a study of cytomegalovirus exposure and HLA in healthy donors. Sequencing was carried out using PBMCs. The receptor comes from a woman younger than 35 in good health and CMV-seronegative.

The CDR3 spells CASSLVPSGRRDEQFF. CDR3 DNA sequence: TGTGCCAGCAGCTTGGTCCCTAGCGGGAGGAGGGATGAGCAGTTCTTC. The chain recombines TRBV7-3 with TRBJ2-1; 11 bases line up with TRBD2. Looked up from germline, CDR1 is SGHTA and CDR2 is FQGTGA. V shed 3 bases, J shed 8 bases, and the junction held 9 bases outside the gene matches. The CDR3 is 16 residues long.